This T cell receptor beta chain was recorded in a study of cytomegalovirus exposure and HLA in healthy donors. Whole-study findings and limits: Associated with cytomegalovirus, according to the listing, were 150 to 200 TCR beta chains. A later analysis reported that several of the most significant clusters appeared to be linked to common viral pathogens, among them Epstein-Barr virus. Within the data, a cluster of highly shared sequence variants was likely a sequencing artifact.

Donors were nominally healthy when sampled, though unrecorded immune exposures were likely. CDR3 size: 15 residues. V was pared by 0 bases and J by 6 bases, with 0 bases of the junction left unmatched. Germline V CDR1 and CDR2: MRHNA, SNTAGT. In the PCR, 60 Vbeta and 13 Jbeta primers were used. Method: immunoSEQ multiplex PCR; TCRdb's copy keeps in-frame clones and lacks some. The sample includes 85,000 to 130,000 clones, more than 75% of them seen just once. At least ten counts were recorded for this clone. Antigen unknown. The clonotype was recovered from a woman younger than 35 in good health and CMV-seropositive. The sequencing sample was made of PBMCs. This sequence joins TRBV6-4 and TRBJ2-1; TRBD2 matches 12 bases. For the CDR3, the DNA is TGTGCCAGCAGTGACTCGACTAGCGGGAGCAATGAGCAGTTCTTC. Protein: CASSDSTSGSNEQFF.